Below, 10 T cell receptor beta chains from the same sample are listed, as sequenced in a study of T cell changes during pregnancy in multiple sclerosis. Clones were sequenced by immunoSEQ multiplex PCR, and TCRdb holds only the in-frame ones, with some missing. The sample lists tens of thousands of clones, 91% seen once, with about 1.2% in the top ten. The sequences come from peripheral blood, collected after pregnancy. The receptors were sampled from a female donor in good health, enrolled as a control in a pregnancy study.

This clone is classed as medium-sized. The chain uses TRBV6-1 and TRBJ1-2; D is perhaps TRBD1 (6 bases). In germline, CDR1 is MNHNS, CDR2 SASEGT. V lost 5 bases, J lost 8 bases, and 21 bases lay in between. The CDR3 runs 15 residues. Here the CDR3 reads CASSPPVDSGIGYTF. The CDR3 bases are TGTGCCAGCAGTCCCCCAGTGGACAGCGGGATCGGCTACACCTTC.

Here the CDR3 reads CASSFLNEQFF. The CDR3 DNA reads as TGTGCCAGCAGTTTCCTCAATGAGCAGTTCTTC. The genes are TRBV6-6 and TRBJ2-1; no firm D call. Germline CDR1 MNHNY, CDR2 SVGAGI (reference sequence). The CDR3 has 11 amino acids. V was trimmed by 4 bases and J by 6 bases, leaving 4 bases between them.

V usage is TRBV5-6 and J usage is TRBJ2-2; 11 bases line up with TRBD1. Looked up from germline, CDR1 is SGHDT and CDR2 is YYEEEE. V was clipped by 4 bases and J by 4 bases; unmatched bases: 9. The CDR3 is made up of 17 amino acids. The DNA for the CDR3 is TGTGCCAGCAGCGTACGGACAGGGGGCGTCGGCACCGGGGAGCTGTTTTTT. It specifies CASSVRTGGVGTGELFF.

This rearrangement joins TRBV29-1 to TRBJ2-7, with a weak D call TRBD1 (6 bases). Germline CDR1 SQVTM, CDR2 ANQGSEA. CDR3 length: 13 residues. V was cut by 6 bases and J by 2 bases, with 14 bases left in between. CDR3 DNA: TGCAGCGTGAGGGGGATTCGGGCCTACGAGCAGTACTTC. Protein sequence: CSVRGIRAYEQYF.

The CDR3 region is CAWRGGGVNGEQYF. CDR3 DNA: TGTGCCTGGAGGGGTGGGGGCGTAAATGGCGAGCAGTACTTC. V gene TRBV30 combines with J gene TRBJ2-7; D is possibly TRBD1 (6 bases). V was trimmed by 3 bases and J by 6 bases, leaving 18 bases between them. The germline V gene has CDR1 GTSNPN and CDR2 SVGIG (reference sequence). The CDR3 consists of 14 residues.

The genes are TRBV5-1 and TRBJ2-2, with TRBD2 identical over 9 bases. The V gene's germline CDR1 is SGHRS and CDR2 YFSETQ. Trimming removed 0 bases from V and 6 bases from J; junction bases left unmatched: 9. CDR3 length: 17 residues. CDR3: CASSLAGTSFTSGELFF. CDR3 coding DNA: TGCGCCAGCAGCTTGGCCGGGACTAGCTTCACCTCCGGGGAGCTGTTTTTT.

This clone was recorded only once. The chain carries TRBV5-4 and TRBJ2-7; a weak D match, TRBD2 (5 bases). Germline lookup yields CDR1 SGHNT and CDR2 YYREEE (reference sequence). V lost 2 bases and J 0 bases, leaving 18 bases between the germline ends. The CDR3 totals 17 residues. The CDR3 nucleotides are TGTGCCAGCAGCTTCGGTTACGGCGGGCAGAGCTCCTACGAGCAGTACTTC. Amino acid sequence: CASSFGYGGQSSYEQYF.

This chain links TRBV6-5 with TRBJ1-1, with a possible D match to TRBD1 (5 bases). The CDR3 totals 15 residues. Germline V CDR1 and CDR2: MNHEY, SVGAGI. V lost 2 bases, J lost 1 base, and 11 bases lay in between. CDR3 sequence (DNA): TGTGCCAGCAGTTACAGGGGTGCCACGAACACTGAAGCTTTCTTT. This gives the protein CASSYRGATNTEAFF.

This clone was seen a single time. The rearrangement links TRBV19 to TRBJ2-1; the match to TRBD2 covers 7 bases. Germline V gene lookup returns CDR1 LNHDA and CDR2 SQIVND (reference sequence). V lost 6 bases and J lost 7; bases outside the gene matches: 6. The CDR3 runs to 13 residues. The CDR3 DNA reads TGTGCCAGTAGAGCGGGACTCCTGAATGAGCAGTTCTTC. It encodes CASRAGLLNEQFF. Supplemented by reference TRBV19 and TRBJ2-1, the full variable domain reads DGGITQSPKYLFRKEGQNVTLSCEQNLNHDAMYWYRQDPGQGLRLIYYSQIVNDFQKGDIAEGYSVSREKKESFPLTVTSAQKNPTAFYLCASRAGLLNEQFFGPGTRLTVL.

The table lists this clone with a few counts. The CDR3, as DNA: TGCAGCGTTGCGGAGTCTGGGACTGAAGCTTTCTTT. This gives the protein CSVAESGTEAFF. The chain is built from TRBV29-1 and TRBJ1-1; D is unresolved. The germline CDR1 and CDR2 sequences are SQVTM and ANQGSEA. CDR3 size: 12 residues. V was trimmed by 4 bases and J by 5 bases, leaving 11 bases between them.